This is a list of T cell receptor beta chains from one sample in a study of T cell changes during pregnancy in multiple sclerosis. Here immunoSEQ multiplex PCR was the method, and the copy in TCRdb shows in-frame clones only, minus some. The table shows 55,000 to 65,000 clones, with 92% occurring only once. The specimen was peripheral blood, collected in the second trimester of pregnancy. All receptors come from a female donor with multiple sclerosis, enrolled in a pregnancy study. Both conserved end residues are part of each CDR3. D genes are given only for firm matches. Size is omitted from some rows. Given values are once, few, many or a class for expanded clones.

cdr3_nt,cdr3_aa,v_call,d_call,j_call,clone_size
TGTGCCAGCTCACCAGCCGGGACAGGGGTAAGACAGCCCCAGCATTTT,CASSPAGTGVRQPQHF,TRBV18,TRBD1,TRBJ1-5,-
TGCGCCAGCAGCCTGGGACAGGGGACTGGCTACACCTTC,CASSLGQGTGYTF,TRBV4-3,TRBD1,TRBJ1-2,-
TGTGCCAGCAGTGAGCGACAGCAAGAGACCCAGTACTTC,CASSERQQETQYF,TRBV2,-,TRBJ2-5,-
TGTGCCAGCAGTTTCCTAGCGGGAGGGGCTAGCACAGATACGCAGTATTTT,CASSFLAGGASTDTQYF,TRBV27,TRBD2,TRBJ2-3,-
TGCGCCAGCAGCAGGGAAGCGGGAGGGCCATACGAGCAGTACTTC,CASSREAGGPYEQYF,TRBV5-1,TRBD2,TRBJ2-7,-
TGTGCTAGTGGTTTTTTGGACTACGGAGTACAGACCCAGTACTTC,CASGFLDYGVQTQYF,TRBV12-5,-,TRBJ2-5,-
TGCGCCAGCAGCCAAGTAGATGGGGCTGGCAATCAGCCCCAGCATTTT,CASSQVDGAGNQPQHF,TRBV4-1,-,TRBJ1-5,-
TGTGCCAACCAACTTTCGGGGTACAACACCGGGGAGCTGTTTTTT,CANQLSGYNTGELFF,TRBV7-2,-,TRBJ2-2,-
TGTGCCAGCAGCCCTGTACTAGCGGGGTCCACAGATACGCAGTATTTT,CASSPVLAGSTDTQYF,TRBV7-8,TRBD2,TRBJ2-3,-
TGTGCCAGCAGTTTCGCGGGGGCGAACGAGCAGTACTTC,CASSFAGANEQYF,TRBV28,-,TRBJ2-7,-
TGCAGCGTTGATAGTGGTAGCGGGAGCGGGACCCAGTACTTC,CSVDSGSGSGTQYF,TRBV29-1,TRBD2,TRBJ2-5,-
TGTGCCAGCAGGGTAGCCGACCAAAGCACAGATACGCAGTATTTT,CASRVADQSTDTQYF,TRBV6-1,-,TRBJ2-3,once
TGTGCCAGCAGCTTCCTCTCTGGAAACACCATATATTTT,CASSFLSGNTIYF,TRBV5-6,-,TRBJ1-3,-
TGTGCCAGCAGCCAAGGCTACGGGGTCGAGCAGTACTTC,CASSQGYGVEQYF,TRBV14,-,TRBJ2-7,-
TGTGCCAGCAGGGACTTACAGGGGAACGGGGAGCTGTTTTTT,CASRDLQGNGELFF,TRBV6-5,TRBD1,TRBJ2-2,-
TGTGCCAGCAGCTTAGGCCCGGACACCGGGGAGCTGTTTTTT,CASSLGPDTGELFF,TRBV7-6,-,TRBJ2-2,-
TGTGCCAGCAGCCCGGCAGGGGACGGTAACTATGGCTACACCTTC,CASSPAGDGNYGYTF,TRBV5-4,-,TRBJ1-2,-
TGTGCCAGCAGTACTATTGGGACAGCCCCCTACAATGAGCAGTTCTTC,CASSTIGTAPYNEQFF,TRBV6-6,TRBD1,TRBJ2-1,-
TGTGCCACCGAAAGGGACAAACAAAACACCGGGGAGCTGTTTTTT,CATERDKQNTGELFF,TRBV2,-,TRBJ2-2,-
TGTGCCTGGAGTGTAGCGACAGGAGCGGATACGCAGTATTTT,CAWSVATGADTQYF,TRBV30,-,TRBJ2-3,-
TGCGCCAGCAGCTTGGGGACTAGCGGTTCCTACGAGCAGTACTTC,CASSLGTSGSYEQYF,TRBV5-1,TRBD2,TRBJ2-7,-
TGTGCCAGCAGCTGGACAGGGGGAGAGTCGGCCGGGGAGCTGTTTTTT,CASSWTGGESAGELFF,TRBV28,TRBD1,TRBJ2-2,-
TGTGCCAGCAGCCAAGACACCGGAGGTGCAGATACGCAGTATTTT,CASSQDTGGADTQYF,TRBV27,-,TRBJ2-3,-
TGTGCCAGCAGTTTTGGGGGCGGCAGTGAGCAGTTCTTC,CASSFGGGSEQFF,TRBV27,-,TRBJ2-1,-
TGTGCCAGCAGCGTAGTGTCTAGCGGGAGTAGAGAGACCCAGTACTTC,CASSVVSSGSRETQYF,TRBV9,TRBD2,TRBJ2-5,-
TGTGCCTGGAGTGTAGGTCTTCCCAGGGAGCAGTACTTC,CAWSVGLPREQYF,TRBV30,-,TRBJ2-7,few
TGTGCCAGTAGCCGGGAGGGAGGAGGGTTAAATCAGCCCCAGCATTTT,CASSREGGGLNQPQHF,TRBV19,-,TRBJ1-5,-
TGCGCCAGCAGCTTTACAGTCAACACCAGGGTATACAATGAGCAGTTCTTC,CASSFTVNTRVYNEQFF,TRBV5-1,-,TRBJ2-1,-
TGTGCCAGCAGCTTAGTACAGTTCCACGAGCAGTACTTC,CASSLVQFHEQYF,TRBV11-2,-,TRBJ2-7,-
TGTGCCAGCTCACCGGTGAAAGCGAACACTGAAGCTTTCTTT,CASSPVKANTEAFF,TRBV18,-,TRBJ1-1,-
TGTGCCAGCAAAGTCTGGACTAGCACAGATACGCAGTATTTT,CASKVWTSTDTQYF,TRBV28,-,TRBJ2-3,few
TGCAGCGCCTCACAGGACAGGGGGCGAGTCCGCACAGATACGCAGTATTTT,CSASQDRGRVRTDTQYF,TRBV29-1,TRBD1,TRBJ2-3,-
TGTGCCAGCAGCTCCCAACCGACAGTGGGGTTAATGAACGAGCAGTACTTC,CASSSQPTVGLMNEQYF,TRBV5-6,-,TRBJ2-7,-
TGTGCCAGCAGCTTAGACGCGGGGAGCCCCTATGGCTACACCTTC,CASSLDAGSPYGYTF,TRBV11-2,-,TRBJ1-2,few
TGTGCCAGCAGCCCCCAACGGACTAGCCGCTTTAGCACAGATACGCAGTATTTT,CASSPQRTSRFSTDTQYF,TRBV7-3,TRBD2,TRBJ2-3,once
TGCGCCAGCAGCTCGCGGCAAGCGGGAATATCAGAGACCCAGTACTTC,CASSSRQAGISETQYF,TRBV5-1,TRBD2,TRBJ2-5,-
TGTGCCACCAGTGCGGTGAGGGGGACGGATATGGGAAACACCATATATTTT,CATSAVRGTDMGNTIYF,TRBV15,-,TRBJ1-3,-
TGTGCCAGCAGCCCCGGGACAGTCTCGTATGGCTACACCTTC,CASSPGTVSYGYTF,TRBV6-4,TRBD1,TRBJ1-2,few
TGTGCCAGCTGGAGACAGGGTTCCCACGAGCAGTACTTC,CASWRQGSHEQYF,TRBV5-8,TRBD1,TRBJ2-7,-
TGTGCCAGCAGTACATCCTACGAGCAGTACTTC,CASSTSYEQYF,TRBV5-4,-,TRBJ2-7,-
TGTGCCAGCAGCCGTACTAGCGGGGCATCCTCCTACAATGAGCAGTTCTTC,CASSRTSGASSYNEQFF,TRBV5-5,TRBD2,TRBJ2-1,once
TGTGCCAGCAGCAAAATTAGGGGCACGGCGGACTATGGCTACACCTTC,CASSKIRGTADYGYTF,TRBV21-1,-,TRBJ1-2,-
TGTGCCAGCAGTGTGGGCCTCATCGAAAACACCATATATTTT,CASSVGLIENTIYF,TRBV6-5,-,TRBJ1-3,-
TGTGCCAGTAGGGACAGGGGAGGGAGTGAAAAACTGTTTTTT,CASRDRGGSEKLFF,TRBV19,TRBD1,TRBJ1-4,-
TGTGCCAGCAGCTCCAGGGTAGATCAGCCCCAGCATTTT,CASSSRVDQPQHF,TRBV7-2,-,TRBJ1-5,-
TGCGCCAGCAGTGATTCCCGCGGGACCCAGTACTTC,CASSDSRGTQYF,TRBV10-1,-,TRBJ2-5,-
TGCGCCAGCAGCTTGGGGACAGGGGAAGAGACCCAGTACTTC,CASSLGTGEETQYF,TRBV5-1,TRBD1,TRBJ2-5,-
TGTGCCAGCAGCTTGACTAGCGGGTACCAAGAGACCCAGTACTTC,CASSLTSGYQETQYF,TRBV5-4,TRBD2,TRBJ2-5,-
TGTGCCAGTAGTAGCGGGAGCACAGATACGCAGTATTTT,CASSSGSTDTQYF,TRBV19,-,TRBJ2-3,-
TGCAGCGTTGAAGAGGGGACTCAGAATCCCTACGAGCAGTACTTC,CSVEEGTQNPYEQYF,TRBV29-1,-,TRBJ2-7,-
TGTGCCAGCAGCCCCGACAGGAAGGGCACTGAAGCTTTCTTT,CASSPDRKGTEAFF,TRBV5-4,-,TRBJ1-1,-
TGTGCCAGCAGCTTAGACGGAGTCAATCAGCCCCAGCATTTT,CASSLDGVNQPQHF,TRBV16,-,TRBJ1-5,few
TGTGCCAGCAGCCAACAGGGGAGCACCGGGGAGCTGTTTTTT,CASSQQGSTGELFF,TRBV6-5,TRBD1,TRBJ2-2,-